This T cell receptor beta chain was documented in a study of shared clonotypes between healthy human individuals. Background on the study: Each donor's CD8 memory used one plate, CD8 naive two, each CD4 subset three.

Germline V gives CDR1 MNHEY, CDR2 SMNVEV (reference sequence). The CDR3 has 15 residues. V was clipped by 5 bases and J by 5 bases; unmatched bases: 10. The sorted-subset replicate PCRs were given 200 ng DNA, which is tens of thousands of T cell genomes. Measured with immunoSEQ multiplex PCR; TCRdb has only the in-frame clones, and not every one. The sample has 750,000 to 1,000,000 clones, around 93% seen once; the top ten hold under 30%. Cells designated naive CD8 were CD45RO-negative and were positively selected for CCR7, with terminally differentiated effector memory CD45RA+ cells excluded. The study enrolled healthy HIV-negative adults without recent acute infections or vaccinations as donors.

Source material: naive CD8+ T cells sorted from blood. This chain links TRBV27 with TRBJ1-2, with TRBD1 matching 8 bases. The receptor's source is a man between 25 and 39 years old in good health. The CDR3 reads CASSQDRGVGYGYTF. The CDR3 DNA reads as TGTGCCAGCAGTCAAGACAGGGGTGTGGGTTATGGCTACACCTTC.